The rows below give T cell receptor beta chains drawn from one sample of a study of radiation and T cells in renal cell carcinoma. Libraries were prepared by immunoSEQ multiplex PCR; TCRdb keeps only in-frame clonotypes and omits some of them. The data show about 15,000 clones, with about 64% seen just once and about 25% held by the top ten. The sample in question was tumor tissue, obtained from a patient whose treatment included radiotherapy and nephrectomy. The receptors originated from a woman aged 70-85 years with renal cell carcinoma. The CDR3 runs from the conserved cysteine through the conserved F or W. Fields, in order: CDR3 length, clone size, D gene, J gene, V gene, CDR3 protein, CDR3 DNA. The D gene is left open where the match is weak. The listing skips clone size in some rows; elsewhere it reads once, few, many or a size class.

>13|.|.|TRBJ2-3|TRBV18
CASSPTTDYTQYF
TGTGCCAGCTCACCCACGACAGACTATACGCAGTATTTT
>13|.|TRBD1|TRBJ2-1|TRBV29-1
CSERQGPYNEQFF
TGCAGCGAGCGACAGGGACCCTACAATGAGCAGTTCTTC
>14|.|.|TRBJ1-1|TRBV5-5
CASSLDTLNTEAFF
TGTGCCAGCAGCTTGGACACCTTGAACACTGAAGCTTTCTTT
>16|.|.|TRBJ1-6|TRBV7-6
CASSSGDTSYNSPLHF
TGTGCCAGCAGCTCCGGAGACACCTCCTATAATTCACCCCTCCACTTT
>15|medium-sized|.|TRBJ2-7|TRBV7-9
CASSHTQFNPYEQYF
TGTGCCAGCAGCCACACGCAGTTCAACCCCTACGAGCAGTACTTC
>14|few|.|TRBJ1-1|TRBV4-1
CASSQEYSSAEAFF
TGCGCCAGCAGCCAGGAATACAGCAGCGCTGAAGCTTTCTTT
>15|.|TRBD1|TRBJ2-2|TRBV7-9
CASSFATGVTGELFF
TGTGCCAGCAGCTTCGCGACAGGGGTCACCGGGGAGCTGTTTTTT
>15|.|TRBD2|TRBJ2-7|TRBV6-5
CASSYSREGGNEQYF
TGTGCCAGCAGTTACTCGAGGGAGGGTGGCAACGAGCAGTACTTC
>15|.|.|TRBJ1-1|TRBV6-1
CASREGAGGNTEAFF
TGTGCCAGTAGGGAAGGGGCAGGAGGAAACACTGAAGCTTTCTTT
>13|few|.|TRBJ2-2|TRBV7-9
CASSRRVTGELFF
TGTGCCAGCAGCCGCCGTGTCACCGGGGAGCTGTTTTTT
>14|few|.|TRBJ2-2|TRBV7-7
CASSLAPTAGELFF
TGTGCCAGCAGCTTAGCTCCCACCGCCGGGGAGCTGTTTTTT
>13|.|.|TRBJ1-5|TRBV19
CASSTTKNQPQHF
TGTGCCAGTAGTACGACGAAAAATCAGCCCCAGCATTTT
>16|.|.|TRBJ2-4|TRBV5-1
CASSLAGDKVKNIQYF
TGCGCCAGCAGCTTGGCCGGGGATAAGGTCAAAAACATTCAGTACTTC
>18|.|TRBD1|TRBJ2-7|TRBV4-2
CASSQIIGGQPLADEQYF
TGTGCCAGCAGCCAAATTATTGGGGGACAGCCCCTCGCTGACGAGCAGTACTTC
>14|large|.|TRBJ2-7|TRBV7-9
CASRGHSTRNEQYF
TGTGCCAGCAGAGGGCACAGCACGAGGAACGAGCAGTACTTC
>13|.|.|TRBJ1-1|TRBV7-2
CASSFYRYAEAFF
TGTGCCAGCAGCTTCTATCGTTATGCTGAAGCTTTCTTT
>14|.|.|TRBJ1-4|TRBV4-1
CASSLQEANEKLFF
TGCGCCAGCAGCCTCCAGGAGGCTAATGAAAAACTGTTTTTT
>14|few|.|TRBJ1-3|TRBV6-1
CASSRPNTGNTIYF
TGTGCCAGCAGTAGACCAAACACTGGAAACACCATATATTTT
>12|.|.|TRBJ1-3|TRBV29-1
CSAQGIGNTIYF
TGCAGCGCCCAGGGGATAGGAAACACCATATATTTT
>14|few|TRBD1|TRBJ2-7|TRBV7-2
CASSSPTTRQGQYF
TGTGCCAGCAGCTCCCCCACCACACGACAGGGGCAGTACTTC
>14|few|TRBD1|TRBJ2-7|TRBV7-8
CASSRSGQSYEQYF
TGTGCCAGCAGTCGATCGGGACAGAGCTACGAGCAGTACTTC
>14|.|TRBD1|TRBJ1-1|TRBV6-5
CASSARTGDTEAFF
TGTGCCAGCAGCGCAAGGACAGGTGACACTGAAGCTTTCTTT
>16|.|.|TRBJ1-6|TRBV5-1
CASSLGGNSYNSPLHF
TGCGCCAGCAGCTTGGGGGGGAACTCCTATAATTCACCCCTCCACTTT
>15|.|TRBD1|TRBJ1-3|TRBV9
CASSEGQVLGNTIYF
TGTGCCAGCAGTGAGGGACAGGTGTTGGGAAACACCATATATTTT
>14|.|.|TRBJ2-7|TRBV6-5
CASRPWGANYEQYF
TGTGCCAGCAGACCCTGGGGAGCTAACTACGAGCAGTACTTC
>14|once|.|TRBJ1-2|TRBV27
CASKPTLANYGYTF
TGTGCCAGCAAACCGACATTAGCTAACTATGGCTACACCTTC
>14|once|.|TRBJ2-3|TRBV5-1
CASRNRVGLDTQYF
TGCGCCAGCAGGAACAGGGTCGGTCTGGATACGCAGTATTTT
>11|.|.|TRBJ2-3|TRBV2
CASSRADTQYF
TGTGCCAGCAGTAGGGCAGATACGCAGTATTTT
>15|.|.|TRBJ1-5|TRBV27
CASRAGVLSNQPQHF
TGTGCCAGCAGGGCAGGGGTTTTGAGCAATCAGCCCCAGCATTTT
>14|.|TRBD1|TRBJ2-5|TRBV5-1
CASQDRGLQETQYF
TGCGCCAGCCAGGACAGGGGCCTCCAAGAGACCCAGTACTTC
>17|few|.|TRBJ1-4|TRBV6-1
CASSEAGFGGSFEKLFF
TGTGCCAGCAGTGAAGCGGGTTTCGGGGGAAGCTTTGAAAAACTGTTTTTT
>12|.|.|TRBJ2-3|TRBV29-1
CSVEDSGYTQYF
TGCAGCGTTGAAGATTCCGGGTATACGCAGTATTTT
>14|.|.|TRBJ1-1|TRBV9
CASSVGHLNTEAFF
TGTGCCAGCAGCGTAGGACATTTGAACACTGAAGCTTTCTTT
>14|.|TRBD2|TRBJ2-2|TRBV5-1
CASKLAGVSGELFF
TGCGCCAGTAAGCTAGCGGGAGTCTCCGGGGAGCTGTTTTTT
>16|.|TRBD2|TRBJ2-3|TRBV9
CASSVRAGGTTDTQYF
TGTGCCAGCAGCGTAAGGGCGGGGGGTACCACAGATACGCAGTATTTT
>11|.|.|TRBJ1-2|TRBV30
CAGGANYGYTF
TGTGCTGGAGGGGCTAACTATGGCTACACCTTC
>15|.|.|TRBJ2-7|TRBV19
CASSRPGTSPYEQYF
TGTGCCAGTAGTCGACCGGGGACTTCACCCTACGAGCAGTACTTC
>12|.|.|TRBJ1-1|TRBV4-2
CASSDGRTEAFF
TGTGCCAGCAGCGATGGGAGGACTGAAGCTTTCTTT
>17|once|.|TRBJ2-1|TRBV7-9
CASTPRAEGAMGNEQFF
TGTGCCAGCACCCCCCGTGCGGAGGGGGCGATGGGGAATGAGCAGTTCTTC
>14|.|TRBD1|TRBJ1-1|TRBV6-5
CASRDSTGAFEAFF
TGTGCCAGCAGAGATTCGACAGGGGCGTTTGAAGCTTTCTTT
>12|.|.|TRBJ2-2|TRBV6-5
CASSSTGLGLFF
TGTGCCAGCAGTTCCACTGGCTTAGGGCTGTTTTTT